This passage covers 28 T cell receptor beta chains from one sample sequenced in a study of identical twins. Using its own MiXCR run on the 5' RACE reads, TCRdb lists one record per CDR3 protein. The table lists 1.5 million to 2 million distinct CDR3 sequences, 25% to 35% of them singletons, with over 0.25% in the top ten. Sample: cord blood. These receptor sequences come from a newborn girl in good health.

The genes are TRBV7-9 and TRBJ2-5; 7 bases fit TRBD2. Germline V gives CDR1 SEHNR, CDR2 FQNEAQ (reference sequence). Unmatched junction bases numbered 12, after V lost 2 bases and J lost 6 bases. The CDR3 covers 16 residues. In DNA, the CDR3 is TGTGCCAGCAGCTTAAAGCGACGGGGAGGGAAAAAGACCCAGTACTTC. The encoded protein is CASSLKRRGGKKTQYF.

The gene calls are TRBV12-3 or TRBV12-4 and TRBJ1-6; D call uncertain. The CDR3 contains 13 residues. Trimming stripped 4 bases from V and 9 bases from J, with 10 bases between. The CDR3 loop is CASSSFGGSPLHF. CDR3 bases: TGTGCCAGCAGTTCCTTCGGCGGTTCACCCCTCCACTTT.

This chain uses TRBV10-3 with TRBJ2-1, with 8 bases aligning to TRBD2. This CDR3 spans 16 amino acids. Germline V gene sequence: CDR1 ENHRY, CDR2 SYGVKD. V was clipped by 5 bases and J by 4 bases; unmatched bases: 10. CDR3 region: CAISFGGAGAYNEQFF. DNA for the CDR3: TGTGCCATCAGTTTTGGGGGAGCGGGGGCGTACAATGAGCAGTTCTTC.

The table lists this clonotype with many counts. The chain has TRBV7-9 and TRBJ1-1; no definite D call. Trimming pared 0 bases from V and 1 base from J, leaving 6 bases between. CDR1 is SEHNR and CDR2 is FQNEAQ in the germline V gene (reference sequence). The CDR3 covers 14 residues. The CDR3 DNA follows: TGTGCCAGCAGCTTAGCGACGGGGAACACTGAAGCTTTCTTT. Translating gives CASSLATGNTEAFF.

The CDR3 reads CATSDFGNRVLQETQYF. The CDR3 nucleotides are TGTGCCACCAGTGATTTTGGGAACAGGGTGTTACAAGAGACCCAGTACTTC. The chain links TRBV24-1 to TRBJ2-5; D perhaps matches TRBD1 (6 bases). Trimming cost V 1 base and J 2 bases, with 16 bases left between them. The CDR3 spans 17 residues. Germline V gives CDR1 KGHDR, CDR2 SFDVKD.

This clonotype was detected only a few times. The chain combines TRBV2 with TRBJ1-2; 7 nucleotides align to TRBD1. V dropped 7 bases and J dropped 4; count of bases not matched to a gene: 6. This CDR3 has 13 amino acids. Germline V lookup: CDR1 SNHLY, CDR2 FYNNEI. The CDR3 DNA is TGTGCCAGCACGGTCAGGGGGAGCTATGGCTACACCTTC. It translates to CASTVRGSYGYTF.

The chain combines TRBV12-3 or TRBV12-4 with TRBJ1-2; D gene uncertain. The V end was cut by 6 bases, the J end by 3 bases, with 17 bases between. The CDR3 is made up of 15 amino acids. The CDR3 here is CASSKGSTAYYGYTF. The CDR3 region has the DNA TGTGCCAGCAGCAAAGGGTCAACAGCCTACTATGGCTACACCTTC.

This clonotype was recorded a few times. This sequence joins TRBV18 and TRBJ1-2, with D perhaps matching TRBD1 (5 bases). Trimming left V 0 bases short and J 1 base short, with 6 bases between. This CDR3 is built from 14 residues. Looked up from germline, CDR1 is KGHSH and CDR2 is LQKENI. The CDR3 loop is CASSPPDNNYGYTF. The CDR3 DNA follows: TGTGCCAGCTCACCACCGGACAATAACTATGGCTACACCTTC. Combining the CDR3 with reference TRBV18 and TRBJ1-2 gives the whole variable domain NAGVMQNPRHLVRRRGQEARLRCSPMKGHSHVYWYRQLPEEGLKFMVYLQKENIIDESGMPKERFSAEFPKEGPSILRIQQVVRGDSAAYFCASSPPDNNYGYTFGSGTRLTVV.

V gene TRBV28 combines with J gene TRBJ1-5; D might be TRBD1 (5 bases). CDR3 length equals 14 residues. CDR1 MDHEN and CDR2 SYDVKM come from the germline V gene. With 1 base removed from V and 9 bases from J, the gap between germline ends came to 13 bases. CDR3 sequence: CASSLLGTQTPQHF. In DNA, the CDR3 is TGTGCCAGCAGTTTATTGGGGACTCAAACGCCCCAGCATTTT.

The chain links TRBV28 to TRBJ1-1; D gene unclear. This CDR3 has 12 amino acids. CDR1 MDHEN and CDR2 SYDVKM come from the germline V gene. Trimming removed 7 bases from V and 1 base from J, with 7 bases in between. The CDR3 loop is CASKRGNTEAFF. CDR3 bases: TGTGCCAGCAAGCGGGGGAACACTGAAGCTTTCTTT.

The chain links TRBV20-1 to TRBJ2-7, with TRBD2 matching over 8 bases. V lost 5 bases to trimming and J lost 2 bases; unmatched junction nucleotides: 20. Germline V gene lookup returns CDR1 DFQATT and CDR2 SNEGSKA (reference sequence). There are 18 residues in the CDR3. In DNA, the CDR3 is TGCAGTGCTGCCCCAGCAAGGACTAGCCCCGGAGACACCTACGAGCAGTACTTC. This encodes CSAAPARTSPGDTYEQYF.

Only a few counts were recorded for this clonotype. The rearrangement links TRBV27 to TRBJ1-4; D is perhaps TRBD1 (6 bases). Deletions cut 5 bases from V and 2 bases from J, with 15 bases between. Germline loops: CDR1 MNHEY, CDR2 SMNVEV (reference sequence). This CDR3 has 16 amino acids. CDR3 nucleotides: TGTGCCAGCAGTCCTAGGGGGGCCCTTACTAATGAAAAACTGTTTTTT. This sequence encodes CASSPRGALTNEKLFF.

This clonotype was observed a handful of times. This chain uses TRBV4-1 with TRBJ2-1; a possible D gene is TRBD1 (5 bases). Germline V CDR1 and CDR2: MGHRA, YSYEKL. This CDR3 region has 16 residues. V lost 0 bases and J 0 bases, leaving 9 bases between the germline ends. The CDR3: CASSQERQYSYNEQFF. CDR3 in DNA: TGCGCCAGCAGCCAAGAGAGACAGTACTCCTACAATGAGCAGTTCTTC.

A remark on this clonotype: A much bigger clone sits one base away, suggesting this may be a read error. This chain joins TRBV5-1 and TRBJ2-7; no reliable D call. V was shortened by 0 bases and J by 2 bases, with 15 bases between the two germline ends. The CDR3 is 16 residues long. CDR1 is SGHRS, CDR2 YFSETQ, per germline. CDR3 sequence: CASSLALLTDTYEQYF. In nucleotides, the CDR3 is TGCGCCAGCAGCTTGGCTTTACTAACGGATACCTACGAGCAGTACTTC.

The chain links TRBV19 to TRBJ2-4; possible D gene TRBD1, 5 bases. V lost 3 bases, J lost 1 base, and 13 bases lay in between. The CDR3 extends over 16 amino acids. Germline V gene lookup returns CDR1 LNHDA and CDR2 SQIVND (reference sequence). CDR3 bases: TGTGCCAGTAGTATCCTTACCTCAGGGGCCAAAAACATTCAGTACTTC. Its protein is CASSILTSGAKNIQYF.

V usage is TRBV30 and J usage is TRBJ1-2; 9 bases agree with TRBD1. After removal of 2 bases from V and 4 bases from J, the junction contained 2 bases not matched to a gene. Germline CDR1 and CDR2: GTSNPN and SVGIG (reference sequence). The CDR3 totals 13 residues. CDR3 nucleotide sequence: TGTGCCTGGAGTATGACAGGGGGCTATGGCTACACCTTC. Translating gives CAWSMTGGYGYTF.

The CDR3 DNA follows: TGCAGTGCAACGACAGAGAGAGGGCAAGAGACCCAGTACTTC. Residues: CSATTERGQETQYF. The rearrangement joins TRBV20-1 to TRBJ2-5, with D perhaps TRBD1 or TRBD2 (5 bases each). The V end lost 6 bases, the J end lost 2 bases, and 16 bases lay between the germline ends. The CDR3 contains 14 residues. Germline CDR1 and CDR2: DFQATT and SNEGSKA (reference sequence).

On this clonotype itself: Given a much more abundant clone one base away, this may be a read error. The chain uses TRBV24-1 and TRBJ2-1; D is unresolved. CDR1 is KGHDR, CDR2 SFDVKD, per germline. This CDR3 is 13 amino acids long. The CDR3 nucleotides read TGTGGCACCAGTGATACCCTGGCTGATGAGCAGTTCTTC. Encoded protein: CGTSDTLADEQFF.

The V call is TRBV7-2, the J call TRBJ2-3, with D perhaps matching TRBD2 (6 bases). V gave up 0 bases and J gave up 1 base, with 17 bases separating them. The CDR3 loop spans 18 amino acids. From germline, CDR1 is SGHTA and CDR2 FQGNSA. This chain's CDR3 is CASSLALLGGEGTDTQYF. DNA of the CDR3: TGTGCCAGCAGCTTAGCGCTCCTAGGAGGGGAGGGCACAGATACGCAGTATTTT.

This clonotype was seen only a few times. The chain has TRBV20-1 and TRBJ2-7, with 7 bases lining up with TRBD2. V dropped 4 bases and J dropped 2; count of bases not matched to a gene: 11. This CDR3 region has 15 residues. CDR1 is DFQATT, CDR2 SNEGSKA, per germline (reference sequence). In DNA, the CDR3 is TGCAGTGCTATAATACTTGGGGAGGGCGCCTACGAGCAGTACTTC. It yields the protein CSAIILGEGAYEQYF.

The V and J genes are TRBV6-6 and TRBJ1-1; D remains unclear. Per germline, CDR1 MNHNY and CDR2 SVGAGI (reference sequence). V was shortened by 2 bases and J by 11 bases, with 15 bases between the two germline ends. The CDR3 sequence is 13 residues long. Here the CDR3 DNA reads TGTGCCAGCAGTTACCGGGATTTTCCGGAGGCTTTCTTT. Residues: CASSYRDFPEAFF.

This clonotype was found a few times. The chain uses TRBV20-1 and TRBJ2-3, with 7 bases aligning to TRBD2. CDR3 length: 15 amino acids. V trimming: 5 bases; J trimming: 4 bases; junction bases outside the gene matches: 12. Germline V gives CDR1 DFQATT, CDR2 SNEGSKA (reference sequence). CDR3: CSADRGLAGPDTQYF. The CDR3 nucleotides read TGCAGTGCTGATCGAGGCTTAGCGGGCCCAGATACGCAGTATTTT.

Only a few counts were recorded for this clonotype. The chain links TRBV4-1 to TRBJ1-2; D uncertain. This CDR3 is built from 15 residues. V shed 0 bases and J shed 6 bases, with 14 bases lying between them. Germline V gene lookup returns CDR1 MGHRA and CDR2 YSYEKL. CDR3 protein: CASSQDTSGPNGYTF. The CDR3 DNA reads TGCGCCAGCAGCCAAGATACGTCAGGCCCCAATGGCTACACCTTC.

The chain employs TRBV6-2 or TRBV6-3 and TRBJ2-1; a possible D gene is TRBD2 (6 bases). The CDR3 loop spans 15 amino acids. The germline V gene has CDR1 MNHEY and CDR2 SVGEGT. Trimming stripped 2 bases from V and 8 bases from J, with 16 bases between. This chain's CDR3 is CASSYGGISGDEQFF. The CDR3 DNA reads TGTGCCAGCAGTTACGGGGGGATTAGTGGTGATGAGCAGTTCTTC.

This clonotype turned up a few times. V and J are TRBV19 and TRBJ2-5; tentative D call: TRBD1 (5 bases). This CDR3 has 13 residues. V was shortened by 5 bases and J by 1 base, with 8 bases between the two germline ends. The germline V gene has CDR1 LNHDA and CDR2 SQIVND (reference sequence). The CDR3 loop is CASSGHTQETQYF. The CDR3 DNA reads as TGTGCCAGTAGTGGACATACCCAAGAGACCCAGTACTTC.

There are many counts of this clonotype. The chain links TRBV4-2 to TRBJ2-7; D possibly corresponds to TRBD1 (6 bases). Germline values: CDR1 LGHNA, CDR2 YNFKEQ. V lost 1 base and J 4 bases, leaving 17 bases between the germline ends. CDR3 size: 16 residues. The CDR3 loop reads CASSQASSGTPYEQYF. Here the CDR3 DNA reads TGTGCCAGCAGCCAAGCTTCGTCCGGGACACCATACGAGCAGTACTTC.

The chain links TRBV2 to TRBJ1-2; a weak D match, TRBD1 (5 bases). Germline-derived CDR1 and CDR2 are SNHLY and FYNNEI. Trimming shortened V by 6 bases and J by 5 bases, and 13 bases separated the two germline ends. This CDR3 has 13 amino acids. The CDR3 is CASSMEGRYGYTF. DNA for the CDR3: TGTGCCAGCAGCATGGAGGGGAGATATGGCTACACCTTC.

The CDR3 loop is CARRLVNPLTDTQYF. The CDR3 DNA reads as TGTGCCCGCCGTTTAGTTAACCCCCTCACAGATACGCAGTATTTT. The chain recombines TRBV12-3 or TRBV12-4 with TRBJ2-3; D gene ambiguous. This CDR3 has 15 residues. V gave up 11 bases and J gave up 2 bases, with 20 bases separating them.